Presented here are 21 T cell receptor beta chains from one specimen sequenced in a study of shared clonotypes between healthy human individuals. Some clones are missing from TCRdb's copy, which holds only in-frame ones; the method was immunoSEQ multiplex PCR. This sample has some 1,100,000 clones, with 78% found just once. The sample comprised memory CD4+ T cells from PBMCs. Subset specified: CD45RA-negative fraction. These receptors were collected from a man between 18 and 29 years old in good health. Some clones in this sample may be carry-over from other donors' samples.

This sequence joins TRBV4-3 and TRBJ2-4; 7 bases are shared with TRBD1. The CDR3 length is 14 residues. Germline V gives CDR1 LGHNA, CDR2 YSLEER. V was pared by 2 bases and J by 9 bases, with 7 bases of the junction left unmatched. CDR3 bases: TGCGCCAGCAGCCAAAGACAGGGAACAGGCATTCAGTACTTC. Translation: CASSQRQGTGIQYF.

This chain joins TRBV7-3 and TRBJ2-7; TRBD2 aligns across 7 bases. CDR1 and CDR2 from the germline V gene are SGHTA and FQGTGA. CDR3 length: 15 amino acids. The V and J ends lost 1 base and 4 bases, in that order; junction bases with no gene match: 7. DNA of the CDR3: TGTGCCAGCAGCTTAAGCTCGGGAGGCGAATACGAGCAGTACTTC. This codes for CASSLSSGGEYEQYF.

V and J are TRBV14 and TRBJ1-1; possibly TRBD1 for D (6 bases). The ends were cut back, 4 bases at V and 4 bases at J, with 25 bases in the middle. The germline CDR1 and CDR2 sequences are SGHDN and FVKESK. CDR3 length equals 18 residues. CDR3 residues: CASSLLGGGIFKGTEAFF. CDR3 coding DNA: TGTGCCAGCAGCCTTCTGGGAGGGGGAATCTTCAAGGGCACTGAAGCTTTCTTT. Variable domain in full (rest from reference TRBV14 and TRBJ1-1): EAGVTQFPSHSVIEKGQTVTLRCDPISGHDNLYWYRRVMGKEIKFLLHFVKESKQDESGMPNNRFLAERTGGTYSTLKVQPAELEDSGVYFCASSLLGGGIFKGTEAFFGQGTRLTVV.

V is TRBV28 and J is TRBJ2-7, with D unclear. Germline V gene lookup returns CDR1 MDHEN and CDR2 SYDVKM. The CDR3 covers 14 residues. The V end lost 7 bases, the J end lost 3 bases, and 16 bases lay between the germline ends. The CDR3 sequence: CASTHPSSFYEQYF. The CDR3 DNA sequence: TGTGCCAGCACCCACCCTAGTAGTTTCTACGAGCAGTACTTC.

This clone was observed many times. Other DNA sequences within the sample encode an identical CDR3. V usage is TRBV6-1 and J usage is TRBJ1-2; the D gene is possibly TRBD1 (6 bases). Germline CDR1 reads MNHNS; CDR2 reads SASEGT. The CDR3 is 12 residues long. V gave up 1 base and J gave up 14 bases, with 14 bases separating them. The CDR3 here is CASSEGGHRGTF. CDR3 nucleotide sequence: TGTGCCAGCAGTGAAGGGGGACACCGGGGGACCTTC.

The chain recombines TRBV27 with TRBJ2-5; D call uncertain. The germline V and J ends were trimmed by 0 bases and 5 bases, with 13 bases remaining between them. CDR3 length: 15 residues. Per germline, CDR1 MNHEY and CDR2 SMNVEV (reference sequence). This CDR3 reads CASSLSDEPLETQYF. The CDR3 DNA reads as TGTGCCAGCAGTTTATCGGACGAACCCCTGGAGACCCAGTACTTC.

To note about this clone: Other DNA sequences of this sample code for an identical CDR3. This chain links TRBV28 with TRBJ1-5; D is undetermined. This CDR3 contains 13 residues. V dropped 1 base and J dropped 4 bases, with 5 bases sitting between them. CDR1 and CDR2 (germline): MDHEN, SYDVKM. This CDR3 is CASSLYGNQPQHF. The DNA of the CDR3 is TGTGCCAGCAGTTTATATGGGAATCAGCCCCAGCATTTT.

In this sample, this clone turned up many times. The V and J genes are TRBV27 and TRBJ2-7; 8 nucleotides line up with TRBD2. Germline V lookup: CDR1 MNHEY, CDR2 SMNVEV (reference sequence). Germline trimming cut 8 bases from V and 0 bases from J; bases unmatched to any gene: 15. The CDR3 is 17 residues long. DNA for the CDR3: TGTGCCAGCCCCGTCGGCGGGCGGGAGGTCGGCTCCTACGAGCAGTACTTC. This sequence encodes CASPVGGREVGSYEQYF.

The genes are TRBV27 and TRBJ2-7; the D gene is possibly TRBD1 (6 bases). The CDR3 is 15 amino acids. CDR1 is MNHEY and CDR2 is SMNVEV in the germline V gene (reference sequence). V lost 4 bases to trimming and J lost 3 bases, with 16 bases between them. In DNA form, the CDR3 reads TGTGCCAGCAGTTCGTCCCCCAGGGGCCACTACGAGCAGTACTTC. Translating gives CASSSSPRGHYEQYF.

J is TRBJ1-2 and V is TRBV2; TRBD1 is a possible D gene (5 bases). The CDR3 loop spans 14 amino acids. The germline V and J ends were trimmed by 0 bases and 3 bases, with 8 bases remaining between them. Germline values: CDR1 SNHLY, CDR2 FYNNEI. The CDR3 region has the DNA TGTGCCAGCAGTGAAGCGAGGGACTACTATGGCTACACCTTC. Amino acid sequence: CASSEARDYYGYTF. The entire variable domain, with the rest obtained from reference TRBV2 and TRBJ1-2, is as follows: EPEVTQTPSHQVTQMGQEVILRCVPISNHLYFYWYRQILGQKVEFLVSFYNNEISEKSEIFDDQFSVERPDGSNFTLKIRSTKLEDSAMYFCASSEARDYYGYTFGSGTRLTVV.

A single count supports this clone. This rearrangement joins TRBV7-3 to TRBJ2-1, with D maybe TRBD2 (5 bases). The CDR3 loop spans 16 amino acids. The V gene's germline CDR1 is SGHTA and CDR2 FQGTGA. V was clipped by 3 bases and J by 8 bases, with 20 bases between them. The CDR3 sequence is CASSLGNFRGGDEQFF. CDR3 DNA: TGTGCCAGCAGCTTGGGCAATTTTCGGGGTGGGGATGAGCAGTTCTTC.

This clone came up a few times. The chain combines TRBV4-1 with TRBJ1-5; TRBD1 agrees at 7 bases. V was clipped by 4 bases and J by 4 bases; unmatched bases: 1. The germline gives CDR1 MGHRA, CDR2 YSYEKL. The CDR3 loop spans 13 amino acids. The CDR3 DNA is TGCGCCAGCAGCCTGACAGGGAATCAGCCCCAGCATTTT. Protein sequence: CASSLTGNQPQHF.

The J gene is TRBJ2-1, the V gene TRBV7-2; 12 nucleotides line up with TRBD2. From germline, CDR1 is SGHTA and CDR2 FQGNSA. The CDR3 runs 17 residues. The V segment lost 6 bases and the J segment 2 bases; nucleotides outside the gene matches: 8. The CDR3 here is CASRAGTSGFAYNEQFF. Written as DNA, the CDR3 is TGTGCCAGCAGGGCCGGGACTAGCGGGTTTGCCTACAATGAGCAGTTCTTC.

The chain recombines TRBV30 with TRBJ2-3; D may match TRBD1 or TRBD2 (5 bases each). Trimming took off 8 bases at V and 4 bases at J, with 16 bases between the two ends. Germline V CDR1 and CDR2: GTSNPN, SVGIG (reference sequence). This CDR3 is 13 amino acids long. The CDR3 loop reads CAAWGWVSDTQYF. The CDR3 bases are TGTGCCGCGTGGGGGTGGGTCTCAGATACGCAGTATTTT.

The J gene is TRBJ2-3, the V gene TRBV2; 10 bases agree with TRBD1. CDR1 and CDR2 (germline): SNHLY, FYNNEI. The CDR3 is 15 residues long. The J segment lost 7 bases and the V segment lost 4 bases, leaving 8 bases of the junction unmatched. The CDR3 DNA follows: TGTGCCAGCAGTGGAGAGACAGGGGGCGGGAATACGCAGTATTTT. This sequence encodes CASSGETGGGNTQYF.

The rearrangement joins TRBV5-1 to TRBJ2-3, with a weak D call TRBD1 (6 bases). The CDR3 has 15 amino acids. Trimming removed 2 bases from V and 1 base from J, with 11 bases in between. Germline V gives CDR1 SGHRS, CDR2 YFSETQ. Here the CDR3 DNA reads TGCGCCAGCAGCTTTTTTGGGGGCGGCACAGATACGCAGTATTTT. It translates to CASSFFGGGTDTQYF.

The chain combines TRBV5-1 with TRBJ2-7, with 8 bases lining up with TRBD2. Germline-derived CDR1 and CDR2 are SGHRS and YFSETQ. The CDR3 has 15 residues. The V gene end was trimmed by 2 bases and the J gene end by 2 bases; junction bases not matched to a gene: 6. The CDR3 DNA follows: TGCGCCAGCAGCTTTTCGGGAGGGGGGCCCTACGAGCAGTACTTC. This translates into CASSFSGGGPYEQYF.

The chain joins TRBV2 to TRBJ1-1; weak D call: TRBD1 (6 bases). V shed 6 bases and J shed 3 bases, with 14 bases lying between them. Germline CDR1 and CDR2: SNHLY and FYNNEI. The CDR3 length is 14 residues. In DNA form, the CDR3 reads TGTGCCAGCAGGCGAGGTCGACAGGACACTGAAGCTTTCTTT. It codes for CASRRGRQDTEAFF.

The chain employs TRBV2 and TRBJ1-2; 8 bases agree with TRBD1. The germline CDR1 and CDR2 sequences are SNHLY and FYNNEI. V dropped 11 bases and J dropped 4; count of bases not matched to a gene: 6. The CDR3 spans 12 residues. Here the CDR3 DNA reads TGTGCCGGGACAGGAAGGTCCTATGGCTACACCTTC. Protein: CAGTGRSYGYTF. Looking up the rest from reference TRBV2 and TRBJ1-2 gives the full variable domain: EPEVTQTPSHQVTQMGQEVILRCVPISNHLYFYWYRQILGQKVEFLVSFYNNEISEKSEIFDDQFSVERPDGSNFTLKIRSTKLEDSAMYFCAGTGRSYGYTFGSGTRLTVV.

The chain is built from TRBV2 and TRBJ1-5; tentatively, D is TRBD1 (5 bases). V dropped 3 bases and J dropped 7 bases, with 10 bases sitting between them. Germline V CDR1 and CDR2: SNHLY, FYNNEI. The CDR3 consists of 13 residues. CDR3 sequence: CASSDRAMQPQHF. In DNA, the CDR3 is TGTGCCAGCAGTGACAGGGCGATGCAGCCCCAGCATTTT.

J is TRBJ1-1 and V is TRBV27; D perhaps matches TRBD1 (5 bases). The ends were cut back, 8 bases at V and 8 bases at J, with 27 bases in the middle. CDR1 MNHEY and CDR2 SMNVEV come from the germline V gene (reference sequence). The CDR3 runs to 16 residues. CDR3 DNA sequence: TGTGCCAGCGGCATGAGGGCTCCATGGTACCGGGGGGAAGCTTTCTTT. The encoded protein is CASGMRAPWYRGEAFF.